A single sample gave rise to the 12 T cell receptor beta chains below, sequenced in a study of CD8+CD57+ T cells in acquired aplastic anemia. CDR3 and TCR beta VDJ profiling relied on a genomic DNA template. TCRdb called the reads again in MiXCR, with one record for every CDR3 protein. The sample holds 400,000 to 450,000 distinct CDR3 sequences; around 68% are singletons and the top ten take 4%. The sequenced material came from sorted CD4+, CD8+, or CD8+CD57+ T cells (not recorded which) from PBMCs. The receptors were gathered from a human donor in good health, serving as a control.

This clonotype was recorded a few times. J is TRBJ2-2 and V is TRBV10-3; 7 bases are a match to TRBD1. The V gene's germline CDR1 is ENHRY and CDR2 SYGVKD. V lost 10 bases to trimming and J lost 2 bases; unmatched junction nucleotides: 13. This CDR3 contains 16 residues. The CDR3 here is CASGRDRTLNTGELFF. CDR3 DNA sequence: TGTGCCAGCGGCAGGGACAGAACCCTAAACACCGGGGAGCTGTTTTTT.

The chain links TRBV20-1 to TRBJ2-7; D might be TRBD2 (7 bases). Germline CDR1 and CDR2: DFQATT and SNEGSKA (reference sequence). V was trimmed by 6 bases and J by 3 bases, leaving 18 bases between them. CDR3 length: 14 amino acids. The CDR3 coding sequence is TGCAGTGCGAAAAGGGGGGGGGGAGACTACGAGCAGTACTTC. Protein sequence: CSAKRGGGDYEQYF.

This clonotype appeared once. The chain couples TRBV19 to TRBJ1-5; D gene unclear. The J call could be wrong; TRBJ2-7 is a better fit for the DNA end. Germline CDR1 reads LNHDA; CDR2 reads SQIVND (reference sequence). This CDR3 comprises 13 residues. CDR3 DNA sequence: TGTGCCAGCACTATCCCAGGATATCACCAGCAGTACTTC. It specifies CASTIPGYHQQYF.

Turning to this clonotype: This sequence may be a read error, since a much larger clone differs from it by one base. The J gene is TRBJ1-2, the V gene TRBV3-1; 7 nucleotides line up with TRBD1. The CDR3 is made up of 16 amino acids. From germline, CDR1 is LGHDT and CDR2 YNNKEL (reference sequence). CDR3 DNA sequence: TGTGCCAGCGGCCAGGGGGGACACCGAGCTAACTATGGCTACACCTTC. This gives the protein CASGQGGHRANYGYTF.

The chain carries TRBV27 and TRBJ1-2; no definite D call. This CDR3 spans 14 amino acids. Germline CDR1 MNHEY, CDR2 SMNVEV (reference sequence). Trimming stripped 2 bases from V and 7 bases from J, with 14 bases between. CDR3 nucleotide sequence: TGTGCCAGCAGTTTAAGAGGGTCGGCAGGTGGCTACACCTTC. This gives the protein CASSLRGSAGGYTF.

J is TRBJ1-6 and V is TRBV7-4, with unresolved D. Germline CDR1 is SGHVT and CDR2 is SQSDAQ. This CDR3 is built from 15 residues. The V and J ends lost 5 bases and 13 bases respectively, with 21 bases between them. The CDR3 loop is CASSRGGSRTGPLHF. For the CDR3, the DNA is TGTGCCAGCAGCCGCGGAGGATCGCGAACCGGGCCCCTCCACTTT. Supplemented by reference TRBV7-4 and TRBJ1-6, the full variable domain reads GAGVSQSPRYKVAKRGRDVALRCDSISGHVTLYWYRQTLGQGSEVLTYSQSDAQRDKSGRPSGRFSAERPERSVSTLKIQRTEQGDSAVYLCASSRGGSRTGPLHFGNGTRLTVT.

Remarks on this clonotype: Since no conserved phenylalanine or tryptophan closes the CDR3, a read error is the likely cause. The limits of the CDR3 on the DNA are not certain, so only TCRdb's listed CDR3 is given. The CDR3 protein is CASSLPYRYEGLA. This rearrangement joins TRBV7-3 to TRBJ2-7; TRBD2, the table's D call, was not compared with the DNA. The CDR3 spans 13 amino acids, including both terminal residues. Looked up from germline, CDR1 is SGHTA and CDR2 is FQGTGA.

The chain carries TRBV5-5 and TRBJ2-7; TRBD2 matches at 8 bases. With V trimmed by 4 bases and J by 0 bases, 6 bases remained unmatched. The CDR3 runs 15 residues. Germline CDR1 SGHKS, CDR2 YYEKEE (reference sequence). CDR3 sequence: CASSTTAGDSYEQYF. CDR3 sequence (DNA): TGTGCCAGCAGCACCACAGCGGGGGACTCCTACGAGCAGTACTTC.

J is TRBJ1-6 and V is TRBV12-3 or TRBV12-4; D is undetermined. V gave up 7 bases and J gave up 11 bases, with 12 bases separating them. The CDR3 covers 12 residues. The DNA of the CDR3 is TGTGCCAGCACCCTTGCCGTTACACCCCTCCACTTT. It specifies CASTLAVTPLHF.

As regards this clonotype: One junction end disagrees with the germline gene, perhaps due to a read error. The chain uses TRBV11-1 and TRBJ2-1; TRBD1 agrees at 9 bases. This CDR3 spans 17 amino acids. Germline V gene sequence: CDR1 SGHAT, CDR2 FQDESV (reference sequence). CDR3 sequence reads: CASSLRVAGQGNNKQFF. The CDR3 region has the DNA TGTGCCAGCAGCTTGCGAGTGGCCGGACAGGGGAACAATAAGCAGTTCTTC.

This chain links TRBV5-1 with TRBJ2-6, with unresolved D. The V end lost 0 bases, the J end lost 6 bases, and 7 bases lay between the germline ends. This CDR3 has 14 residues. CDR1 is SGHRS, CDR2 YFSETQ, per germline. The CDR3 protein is CASSLDTEANVLTF. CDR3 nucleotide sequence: TGCGCCAGCAGCTTGGATACAGAGGCCAACGTCCTGACTTTC.

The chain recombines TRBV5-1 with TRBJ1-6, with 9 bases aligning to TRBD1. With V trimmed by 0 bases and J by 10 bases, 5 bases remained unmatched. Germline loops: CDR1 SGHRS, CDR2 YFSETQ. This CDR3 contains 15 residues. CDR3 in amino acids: CASSLAGQGRSPLHF. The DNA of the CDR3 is TGCGCCAGCAGCTTGGCTGGACAGGGGAGGTCACCCCTCCACTTT. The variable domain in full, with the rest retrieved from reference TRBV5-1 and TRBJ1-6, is KAGVTQTPRYLIKTRGQQVTLSCSPISGHRSVSWYQQTPGQGLQFLFEYFSETQRNKGNFPGRFSGRQFSNSRSEMNVSTLELGDSALYLCASSLAGQGRSPLHFGNGTRLTVT.